Listed below are T cell receptor beta chains from one sample, sequenced in a study of T-cell reconstitution after alpha-beta-depleted transplantation in children. TCRdb reprocessed the PCR reads via MiXCR and lists one record per CDR3 protein. Of hundreds of thousands of distinct CDR3 sequences detected, 15% to 20% appear once; the ten largest clones hold roughly two fifths. Sample: PBMCs, mostly from graft donor cells, taken 360 days after TCRalphabeta/CD19-depleted stem cell transplant. These receptors were collected from a male patient aged 2-15 years who had a stem cell transplant for acute lymphoblastic leukemia, so the T cells may come from the graft donor. CDR3s include the opening cysteine and the closing phenylalanine or tryptophan. The D gene is left open where the match is weak. Not every row has a clone size; where given, it reads once, few, many or a size class.

cdr3_nt: TGTGCCAGCAGTGAACTAGGGTCCTACGAGCAGTACTTC; cdr3_aa: CASSELGSYEQYF; clone_size: many; j_call: TRBJ2-7; d_call: -; v_call: TRBV12-3/TRBV12-4
cdr3_nt: TGTGCCAGCAGCTTTAGTACCGGGACAGGGGCCACCGGGGAGCTGTTTTTT; cdr3_aa: CASSFSTGTGATGELFF; clone_size: -; j_call: TRBJ2-2; d_call: TRBD1; v_call: TRBV9
cdr3_nt: TGTGCCAGCGGTATCGGGGGGGTTCAGCCCCAGCATTTT; cdr3_aa: CASGIGGVQPQHF; clone_size: -; j_call: TRBJ1-5; d_call: -; v_call: TRBV28
cdr3_nt: TGTGCCATCAGTAAGGGGGGCTACGAGCAGTACTTC; cdr3_aa: CAISKGGYEQYF; clone_size: few; j_call: TRBJ2-7; d_call: -; v_call: TRBV10-3
cdr3_nt: TGCAGTGCTAGCTCCCCCCGCAACAGTGAAGCTTTCTTT; cdr3_aa: CSASSPRNSEAFF; clone_size: -; j_call: TRBJ1-1; d_call: -; v_call: TRBV20-1
cdr3_nt: TGCAGCGTTGAGCATGGGAGCGGGGAGCTGTTTTTT; cdr3_aa: CSVEHGSGELFF; clone_size: many; j_call: TRBJ2-2; d_call: -; v_call: TRBV29-1
cdr3_nt: TGTGCCAGCAGCTGGGGGGAGAAGGCGAACACCGGGGAGCTGTTTTTT; cdr3_aa: CASSWGEKANTGELFF; clone_size: -; j_call: TRBJ2-2; d_call: -; v_call: TRBV7-8
cdr3_nt: TGTGCCAGCAGCAGGGGCCCCGGGACAGCTAATGAAAAACTGTTTTTT; cdr3_aa: CASSRGPGTANEKLFF; clone_size: -; j_call: TRBJ1-4; d_call: TRBD1; v_call: TRBV7-2
cdr3_nt: TGTGCCAGCAGTTTCGGATCCTACACCGGGGAGCTGTTTTTT; cdr3_aa: CASSFGSYTGELFF; clone_size: -; j_call: TRBJ2-2; d_call: -; v_call: TRBV12-3/TRBV12-4
cdr3_nt: TGCAGTGCCTTAATCCGACTAGCGGGAGGTCGGACCGGGGAGCTGTTTTTT; cdr3_aa: CSALIRLAGGRTGELFF; clone_size: -; j_call: TRBJ2-2; d_call: TRBD2; v_call: TRBV20-1
cdr3_nt: TGTGCCACCAGCAGAGGGGCTAGCGGGACAGATACGCAGTATTTT; cdr3_aa: CATSRGASGTDTQYF; clone_size: few; j_call: TRBJ2-3; d_call: TRBD2; v_call: TRBV15
cdr3_nt: TGTGCCAGCAGCTTAGGGACCGGGACAGGGGGCTACAATGAGCAGTTCTTC; cdr3_aa: CASSLGTGTGGYNEQFF; clone_size: few; j_call: TRBJ2-1; d_call: TRBD1; v_call: TRBV7-2
cdr3_nt: TGCAGTGCTAGCTCCGGGACTAGCGGGAGGAGCTACGAGCAGTACTTC; cdr3_aa: CSASSGTSGRSYEQYF; clone_size: -; j_call: TRBJ2-7; d_call: TRBD2; v_call: TRBV20-1
cdr3_nt: TGTGCCAGCAGCTTAGAGGGAGCTGCACAAGGCAATCAGCCCCAGCATTTT; cdr3_aa: CASSLEGAAQGNQPQHF; clone_size: -; j_call: TRBJ1-5; d_call: -; v_call: TRBV7-8
cdr3_nt: TGTGCCAGCAGACCAGGGGGCGGCGAGACCCAGTACTTC; cdr3_aa: CASRPGGGETQYF; clone_size: many; j_call: TRBJ2-5; d_call: TRBD1; v_call: TRBV12-3/TRBV12-4